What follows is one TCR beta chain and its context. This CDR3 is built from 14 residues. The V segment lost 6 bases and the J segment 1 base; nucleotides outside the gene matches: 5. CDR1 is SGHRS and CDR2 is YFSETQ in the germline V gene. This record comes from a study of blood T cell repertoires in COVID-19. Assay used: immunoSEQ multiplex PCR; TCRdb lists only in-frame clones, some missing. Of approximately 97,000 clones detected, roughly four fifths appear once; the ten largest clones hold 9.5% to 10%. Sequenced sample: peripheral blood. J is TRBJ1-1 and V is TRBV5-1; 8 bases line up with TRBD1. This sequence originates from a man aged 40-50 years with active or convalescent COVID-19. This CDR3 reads CASTLTGGNTEAFF. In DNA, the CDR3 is TGCGCCAGCACCCTCACAGGGGGGAACACTGAAGCTTTCTTT.